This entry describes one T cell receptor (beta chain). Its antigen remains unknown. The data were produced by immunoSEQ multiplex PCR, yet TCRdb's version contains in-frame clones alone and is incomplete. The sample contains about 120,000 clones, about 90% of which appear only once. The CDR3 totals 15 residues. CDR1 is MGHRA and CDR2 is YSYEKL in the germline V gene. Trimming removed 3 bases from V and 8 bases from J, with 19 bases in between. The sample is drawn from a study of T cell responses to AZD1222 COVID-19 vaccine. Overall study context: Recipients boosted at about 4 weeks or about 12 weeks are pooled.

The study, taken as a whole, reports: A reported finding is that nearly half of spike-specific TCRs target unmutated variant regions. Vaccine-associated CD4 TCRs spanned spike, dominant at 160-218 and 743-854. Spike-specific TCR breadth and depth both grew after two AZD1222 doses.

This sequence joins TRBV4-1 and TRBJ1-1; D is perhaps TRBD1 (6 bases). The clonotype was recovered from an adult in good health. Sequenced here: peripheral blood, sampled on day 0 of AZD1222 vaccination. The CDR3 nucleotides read TGCGCCAGCAGCCAGAAACAGGGCGACAAGTCGGAAGCTTTCTTT. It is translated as CASSQKQGDKSEAFF.